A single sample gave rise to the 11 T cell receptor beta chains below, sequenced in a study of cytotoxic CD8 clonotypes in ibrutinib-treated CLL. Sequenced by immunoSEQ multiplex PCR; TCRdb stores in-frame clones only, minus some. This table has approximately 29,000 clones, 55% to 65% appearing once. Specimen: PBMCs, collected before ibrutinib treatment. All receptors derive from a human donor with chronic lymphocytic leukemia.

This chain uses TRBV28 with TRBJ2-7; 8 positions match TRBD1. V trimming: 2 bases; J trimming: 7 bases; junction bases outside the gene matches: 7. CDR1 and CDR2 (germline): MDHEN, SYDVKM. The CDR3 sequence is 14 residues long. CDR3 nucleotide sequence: TGTGCCAGCAGTTTAGGACAGGGAGAGGGAGAGCAGTACTTC. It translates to CASSLGQGEGEQYF.

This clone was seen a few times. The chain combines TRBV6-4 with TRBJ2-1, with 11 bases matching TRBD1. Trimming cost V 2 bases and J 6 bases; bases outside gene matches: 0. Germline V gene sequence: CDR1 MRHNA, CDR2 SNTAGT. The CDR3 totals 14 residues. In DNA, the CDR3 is TGTGCCAGCAGTGACGGGACAGGGGGCAATGAGCAGTTCTTC. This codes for CASSDGTGGNEQFF.

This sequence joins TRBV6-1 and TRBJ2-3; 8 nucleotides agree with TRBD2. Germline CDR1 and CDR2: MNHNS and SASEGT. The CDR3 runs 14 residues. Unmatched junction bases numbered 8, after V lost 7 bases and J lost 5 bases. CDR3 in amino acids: CASTWREEVDTQYF. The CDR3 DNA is TGTGCCAGCACGTGGCGGGAGGAGGTAGATACGCAGTATTTT.

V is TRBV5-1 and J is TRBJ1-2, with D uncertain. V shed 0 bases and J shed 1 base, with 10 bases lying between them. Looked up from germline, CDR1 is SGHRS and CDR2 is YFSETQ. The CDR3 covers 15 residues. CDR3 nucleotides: TGCGCCAGCAGCTTGGAGCCAGGCCTTAACTATGGCTACACCTTC. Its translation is CASSLEPGLNYGYTF.

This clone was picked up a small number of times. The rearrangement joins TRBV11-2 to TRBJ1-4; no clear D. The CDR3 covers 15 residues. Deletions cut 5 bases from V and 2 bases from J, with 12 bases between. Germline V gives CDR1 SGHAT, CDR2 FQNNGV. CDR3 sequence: CASSPLTTTNEKLFF. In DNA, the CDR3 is TGTGCCAGCAGCCCACTCACGACGACTAATGAAAAACTGTTTTTT.

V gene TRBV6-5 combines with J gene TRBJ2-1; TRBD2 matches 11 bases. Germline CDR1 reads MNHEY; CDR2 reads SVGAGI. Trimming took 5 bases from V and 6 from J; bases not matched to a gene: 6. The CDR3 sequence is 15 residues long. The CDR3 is CASSPGTSGINEQFF. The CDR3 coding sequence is TGTGCCAGCAGTCCCGGGACTAGCGGAATCAATGAGCAGTTCTTC.

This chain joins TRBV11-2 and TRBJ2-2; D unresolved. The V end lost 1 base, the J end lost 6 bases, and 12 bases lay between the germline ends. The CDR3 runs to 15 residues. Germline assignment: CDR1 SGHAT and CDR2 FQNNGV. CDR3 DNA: TGTGCCAGCAGCTTAGTAGGTGGGGATTCCGGGGAGCTGTTTTTT. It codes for CASSLVGGDSGELFF.

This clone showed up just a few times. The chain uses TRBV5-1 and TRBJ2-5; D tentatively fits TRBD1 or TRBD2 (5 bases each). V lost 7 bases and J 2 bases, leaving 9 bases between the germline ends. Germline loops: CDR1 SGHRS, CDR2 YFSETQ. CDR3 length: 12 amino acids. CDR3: CASGGVQETQYF. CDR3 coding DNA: TGCGCCAGCGGGGGAGTACAAGAGACCCAGTACTTC.

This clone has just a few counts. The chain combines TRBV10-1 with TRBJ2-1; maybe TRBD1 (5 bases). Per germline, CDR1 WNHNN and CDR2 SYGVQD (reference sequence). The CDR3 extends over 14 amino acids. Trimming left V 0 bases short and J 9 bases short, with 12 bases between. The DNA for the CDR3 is TGCGCCAGCAGTGAGTCCGTGGCAGGGCTTGAGCAGTTCTTC. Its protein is CASSESVAGLEQFF.

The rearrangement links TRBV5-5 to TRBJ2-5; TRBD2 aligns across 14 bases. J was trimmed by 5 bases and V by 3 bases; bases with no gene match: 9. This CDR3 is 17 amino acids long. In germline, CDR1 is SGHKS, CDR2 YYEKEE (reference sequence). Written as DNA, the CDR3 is TGTGCCAGCAGCTGGGAGGGACTAGCGGGAGAATTGGAGACCCAGTACTTC. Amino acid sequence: CASSWEGLAGELETQYF.

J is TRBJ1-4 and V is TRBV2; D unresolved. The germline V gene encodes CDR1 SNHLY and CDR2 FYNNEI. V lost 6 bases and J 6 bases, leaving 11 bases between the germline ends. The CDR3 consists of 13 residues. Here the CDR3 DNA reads TGTGCCAGCAGGGTAGTGACTTATGAAAAACTGTTTTTT. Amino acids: CASRVVTYEKLFF.